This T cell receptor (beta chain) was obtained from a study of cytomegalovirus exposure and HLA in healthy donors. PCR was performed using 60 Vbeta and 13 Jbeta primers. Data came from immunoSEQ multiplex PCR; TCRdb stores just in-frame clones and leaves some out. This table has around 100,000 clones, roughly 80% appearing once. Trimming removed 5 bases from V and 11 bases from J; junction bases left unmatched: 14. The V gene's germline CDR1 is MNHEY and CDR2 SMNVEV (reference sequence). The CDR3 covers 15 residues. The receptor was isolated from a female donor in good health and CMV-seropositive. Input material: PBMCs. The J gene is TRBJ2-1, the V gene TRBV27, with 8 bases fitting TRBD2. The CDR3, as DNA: TGTGCCAGCAGTGCCCCCGGGACTAGTAAGGCGAAGCAGTTCTTC. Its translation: CASSAPGTSKAKQFF.